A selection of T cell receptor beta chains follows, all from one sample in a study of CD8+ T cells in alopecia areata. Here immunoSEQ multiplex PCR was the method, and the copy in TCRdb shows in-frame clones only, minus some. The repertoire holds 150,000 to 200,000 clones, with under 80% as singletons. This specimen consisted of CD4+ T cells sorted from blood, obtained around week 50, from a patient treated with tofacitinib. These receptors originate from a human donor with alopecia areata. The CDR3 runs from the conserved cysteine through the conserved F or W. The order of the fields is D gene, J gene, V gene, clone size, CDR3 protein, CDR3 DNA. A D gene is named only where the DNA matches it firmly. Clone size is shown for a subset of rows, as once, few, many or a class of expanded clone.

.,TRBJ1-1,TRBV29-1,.,CSVEDSEGECTEAFF,TGCAGCGTTGAAGATAGCGAGGGAGAGTGCACTGAAGCTTTCTTT
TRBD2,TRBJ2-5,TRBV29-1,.,CSVEVGGETQYF,TGCAGCGTTGAAGTGGGAGGGGAGACCCAGTACTTC
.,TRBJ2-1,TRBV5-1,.,CASSLNARSGEQFF,TGCGCCAGCAGCTTAAACGCCCGGTCCGGTGAGCAGTTCTTC
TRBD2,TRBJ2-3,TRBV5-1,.,CARKRGFTDTQYF,TGCGCCCGGAAGCGGGGGTTCACAGATACGCAGTATTTT
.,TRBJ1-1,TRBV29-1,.,CSVKIQGPNTEAFF,TGCAGCGTCAAAATACAGGGTCCCAACACTGAAGCTTTCTTT
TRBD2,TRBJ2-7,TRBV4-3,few,CASSQGLAGNYEQYF,TGCGCCAGCAGCCAAGGTCTAGCGGGAAACTACGAGCAGTACTTC
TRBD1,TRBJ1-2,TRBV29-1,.,CSVSGQANNYGYTF,TGCAGCGTCTCGGGACAGGCAAATAACTATGGCTACACCTTC
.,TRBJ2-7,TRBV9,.,CASSVESGLTYEQYF,TGTGCCAGCAGCGTAGAATCAGGGCTCACCTACGAGCAGTACTTC
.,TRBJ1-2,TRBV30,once,CAWNQQGYGYTF,TGTGCCTGGAATCAACAGGGCTATGGCTACACCTTC
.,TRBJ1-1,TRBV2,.,CASSERAETEAFF,TGTGCCAGCAGTGAAAGGGCAGAGACTGAAGCTTTCTTT
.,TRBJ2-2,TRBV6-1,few,CASSDRFTGELFF,TGTGCCAGCAGTGACAGATTCACCGGGGAGCTGTTTTTT
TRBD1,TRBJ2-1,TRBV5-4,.,CASSFGTGKGNEQFF,TGTGCCAGCAGCTTCGGGACAGGGAAAGGTAATGAGCAGTTCTTC
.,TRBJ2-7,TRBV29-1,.,CSVVTPVPGYEQYF,TGCAGCGTTGTGACCCCAGTGCCGGGATACGAGCAGTACTTC
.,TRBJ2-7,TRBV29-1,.,CSVATESQYF,TGCAGCGTCGCGACAGAATCTCAGTACTTC
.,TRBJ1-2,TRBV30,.,CASQGGRDYGYTF,TGTGCCTCACAGGGCGGTAGGGACTATGGCTACACCTTC
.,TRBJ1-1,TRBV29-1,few,CSVEVGFTEAFF,TGCAGCGTTGAAGTGGGGTTCACTGAAGCTTTCTTT
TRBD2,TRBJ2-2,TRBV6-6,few,CASNLRLAGNTGELFF,TGTGCCAGCAACTTACGGCTAGCGGGGAACACCGGGGAGCTGTTTTTT
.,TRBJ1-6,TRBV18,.,CASSLGRMGNSPLHF,TGTGCCAGCTCACTAGGAAGAATGGGTAATTCACCCCTCCACTTT
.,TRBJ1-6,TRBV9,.,CASSVGRQGYSPLHF,TGTGCCAGCAGCGTAGGAAGGCAGGGGTATTCACCCCTCCACTTT
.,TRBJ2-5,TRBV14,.,CASSQSRYRETQYF,TGTGCCAGCAGCCAATCTCGGTATCGGGAGACCCAGTACTTC
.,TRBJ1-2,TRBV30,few,CAWSVLHRYGYTF,TGTGCCTGGAGTGTGCTCCATCGCTATGGCTACACCTTC
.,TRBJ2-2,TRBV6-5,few,CASSSGTANTGELFF,TGTGCCAGCAGTTCCGGGACGGCGAACACCGGGGAGCTGTTTTTT
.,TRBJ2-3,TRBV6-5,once,CASSYMGANTDTQYF,TGTGCCAGCAGTTACATGGGGGCGAACACAGATACGCAGTATTTT
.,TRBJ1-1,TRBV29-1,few,CSGGAGIAEAFF,TGCAGCGGGGGGGCAGGGATCGCTGAAGCTTTCTTT
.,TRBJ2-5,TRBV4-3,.,CASSQEYRKETQYF,TGCGCCAGCAGCCAAGAATACAGGAAAGAGACCCAGTACTTC
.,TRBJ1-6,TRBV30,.,CAWSGAGVGNSPLHF,TGTGCCTGGAGTGGTGCGGGGGTCGGTAATTCACCCCTCCACTTT
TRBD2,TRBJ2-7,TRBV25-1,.,CASTAGGRHEQYF,TGTGCCAGCACGGCGGGGGGGCGTCACGAGCAGTACTTC